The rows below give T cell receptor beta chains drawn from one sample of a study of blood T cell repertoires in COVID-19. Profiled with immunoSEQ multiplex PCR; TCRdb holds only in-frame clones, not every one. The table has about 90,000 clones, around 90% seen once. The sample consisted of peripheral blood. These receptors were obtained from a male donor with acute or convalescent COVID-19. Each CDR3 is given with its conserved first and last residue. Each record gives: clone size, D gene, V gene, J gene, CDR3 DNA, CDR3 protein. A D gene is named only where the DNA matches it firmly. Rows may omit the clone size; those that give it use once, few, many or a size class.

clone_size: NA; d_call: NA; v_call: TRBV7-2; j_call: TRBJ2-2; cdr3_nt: TGTGCCAGCAGCTTACGACAGCTGAACACCGGGGAGCTGTTTTTT; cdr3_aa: CASSLRQLNTGELFF
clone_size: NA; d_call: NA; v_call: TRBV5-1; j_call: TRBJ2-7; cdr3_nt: TGCGCCAGCAGCTTGGTGGGCTCCGGGGGAAGCTACGAGCAGTACTTC; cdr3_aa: CASSLVGSGGSYEQYF
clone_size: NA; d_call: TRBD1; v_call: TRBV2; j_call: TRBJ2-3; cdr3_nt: TGTGCCAGCAGTGATTCAGGGACAGGGGCCGGGGCCCGCACAGATACGCAGTATTTT; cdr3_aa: CASSDSGTGAGARTDTQYF
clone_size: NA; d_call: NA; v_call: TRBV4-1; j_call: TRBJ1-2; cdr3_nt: TGCGCCAGCAGCCAAACAGGGTCAGGTAACTATGGCTACACCTTC; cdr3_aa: CASSQTGSGNYGYTF
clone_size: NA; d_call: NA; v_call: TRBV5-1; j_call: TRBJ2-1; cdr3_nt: TGCGCCAGCAGCTTGCCCCGGGCCAGGGGTACTGAGCAGTTCTTC; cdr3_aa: CASSLPRARGTEQFF
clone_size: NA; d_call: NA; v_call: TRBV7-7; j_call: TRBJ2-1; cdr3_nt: TGTGCTAGCAGCTTACAGCCCACGGGGTACAATGAGCAGTTCTTC; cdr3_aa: CASSLQPTGYNEQFF
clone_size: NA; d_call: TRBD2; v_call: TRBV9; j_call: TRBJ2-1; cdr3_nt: TGTGCCAGCAGCGTAGTGAACGGGGGGGCCTACAATGAGCAGTTCTTC; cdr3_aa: CASSVVNGGAYNEQFF
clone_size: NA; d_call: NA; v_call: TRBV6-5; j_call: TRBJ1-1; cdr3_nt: TGTGCCAGCATCGAGGACAGAATGAACACTGAAGCTTTCTTT; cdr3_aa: CASIEDRMNTEAFF
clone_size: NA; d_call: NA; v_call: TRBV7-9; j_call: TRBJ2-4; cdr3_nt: TGTGCCAGCAGCTTGGAAGGGGCGGAAAACATTCAGTACTTC; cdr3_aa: CASSLEGAENIQYF
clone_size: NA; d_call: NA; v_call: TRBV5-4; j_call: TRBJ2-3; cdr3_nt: TGTGCCAGCAGCGTAACTAGTCAGGCGCAGTATTTT; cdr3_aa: CASSVTSQAQYF
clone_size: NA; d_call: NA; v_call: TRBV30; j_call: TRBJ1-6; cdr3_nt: TGTGCCTGGAAACCCAGGGGTTCACCCCTCCACTTT; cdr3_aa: CAWKPRGSPLHF
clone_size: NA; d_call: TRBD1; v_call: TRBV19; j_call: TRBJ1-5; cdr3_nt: TGTGCCAGTAGTACCCGACAGGGTTATAGCAATCAGCCCCAGCATTTT; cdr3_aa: CASSTRQGYSNQPQHF
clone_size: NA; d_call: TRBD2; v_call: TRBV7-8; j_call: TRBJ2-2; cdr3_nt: TGTGCCAGCAGCTTGGGCGGGACTAGCGGGGCGAACACCGGGGAGCTGTTTTTT; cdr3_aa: CASSLGGTSGANTGELFF
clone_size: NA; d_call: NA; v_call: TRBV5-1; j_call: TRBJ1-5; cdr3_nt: TGCGCCAGCAGCTGGGGGGGTGGACAGCCCCAGCATTTT; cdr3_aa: CASSWGGGQPQHF
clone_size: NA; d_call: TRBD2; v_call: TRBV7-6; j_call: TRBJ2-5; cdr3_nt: TGTGCCAGCAGCTTAATTTCTAGCGGGGGAGGCCACGGGACCCAGTACTTC; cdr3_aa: CASSLISSGGGHGTQYF
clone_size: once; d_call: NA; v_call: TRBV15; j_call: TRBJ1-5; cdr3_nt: TGTGCCACCAGCAGAGATGTAGGGGATCAGCCCCAGCATTTT; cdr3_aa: CATSRDVGDQPQHF
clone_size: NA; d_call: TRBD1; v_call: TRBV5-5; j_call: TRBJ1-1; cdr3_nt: TGTGCCAGCAGCTTGTCAGGACAGGGGTACACTGAAGCTTTCTTT; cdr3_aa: CASSLSGQGYTEAFF
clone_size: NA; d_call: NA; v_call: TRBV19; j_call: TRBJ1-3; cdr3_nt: TGTGCCAGTAGTATTGGGACAACCTACTCTGGAAACACCATATATTTT; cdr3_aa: CASSIGTTYSGNTIYF
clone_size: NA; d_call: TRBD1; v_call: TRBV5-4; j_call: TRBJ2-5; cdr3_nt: TGTGCCAGCAGCTTGGGTCGGGACAGGGATCTCGAGACCCAGTACTTC; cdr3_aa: CASSLGRDRDLETQYF
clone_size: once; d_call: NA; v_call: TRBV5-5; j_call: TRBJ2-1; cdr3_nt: TGTGCCAGCAGCTTGCGCAGGGAAGGTGCTGAGCAGTTCTTC; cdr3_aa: CASSLRREGAEQFF
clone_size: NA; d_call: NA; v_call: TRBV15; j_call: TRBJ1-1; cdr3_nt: TGTGCCACCAGCAGAGGAGGTTCGGACACTGAAGCTTTCTTT; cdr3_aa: CATSRGGSDTEAFF
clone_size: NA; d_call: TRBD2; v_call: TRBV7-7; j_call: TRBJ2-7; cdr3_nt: TGTGCTAGCAGCTCCACCGGGACTAGCGGGGAGCAGTACTTC; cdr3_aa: CASSSTGTSGEQYF
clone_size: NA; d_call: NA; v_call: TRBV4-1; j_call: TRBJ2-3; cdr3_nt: TGCGCCAGCAGCCTCCAAATCGACTCCCAGAGCACAGATACGCAGTATTTT; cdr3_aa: CASSLQIDSQSTDTQYF
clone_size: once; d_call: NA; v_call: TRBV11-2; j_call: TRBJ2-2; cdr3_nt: TGTGCCAGCAGCTTAGAACCAGAGAACACCGGGGAGCTGTTTTTT; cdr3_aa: CASSLEPENTGELFF
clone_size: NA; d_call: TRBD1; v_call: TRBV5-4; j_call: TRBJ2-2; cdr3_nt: TGTGCCAGCAGCCCCGCCTCCGGGACAGGCGTCACCGGGGAGCTGTTTTTT; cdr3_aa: CASSPASGTGVTGELFF
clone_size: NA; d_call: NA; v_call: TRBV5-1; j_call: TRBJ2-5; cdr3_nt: TGCGCCAGCAGCCTAAGTAACAGTGAGACCCAGTACTTC; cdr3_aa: CASSLSNSETQYF
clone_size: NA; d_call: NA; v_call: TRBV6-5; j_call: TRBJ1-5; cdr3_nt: TGTGCCAGCAGCCGGGACGGGAGGGGAGGGCCCCAGCATTTT; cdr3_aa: CASSRDGRGGPQHF
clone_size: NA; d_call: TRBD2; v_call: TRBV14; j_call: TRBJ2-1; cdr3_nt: TGTGCCAGCAGCCCTCCGGGAGGGCCCTACAATGAGCAGTTCTTC; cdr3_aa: CASSPPGGPYNEQFF
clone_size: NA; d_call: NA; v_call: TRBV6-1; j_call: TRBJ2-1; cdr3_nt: TGTGCCAGCAGTGAAATGCGGGGCAGCAATGAGCAGTTCTTC; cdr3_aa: CASSEMRGSNEQFF
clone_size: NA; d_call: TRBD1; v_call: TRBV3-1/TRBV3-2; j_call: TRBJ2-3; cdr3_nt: TGTGCCAGCAGCCAAGACTCCTTCGGGACAGCAGCGGCCCCTACAGATACGCAGTATTTT; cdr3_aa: CASSQDSFGTAAAPTDTQYF
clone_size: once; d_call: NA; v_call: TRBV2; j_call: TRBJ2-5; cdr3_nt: TGTGCCAGCAACAACCAAGAGACCCAGTACTTC; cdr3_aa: CASNNQETQYF
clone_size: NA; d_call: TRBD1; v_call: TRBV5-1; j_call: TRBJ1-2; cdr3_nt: TGCGCCAGCAGCTTGGCAGGACAGGGAGGGGATGGCTACACCTTC; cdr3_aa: CASSLAGQGGDGYTF
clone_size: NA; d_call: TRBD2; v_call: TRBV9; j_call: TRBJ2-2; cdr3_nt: TGTGCCAGCAGTGTGGGGCTAGCGGGGAACACCGGGGAGCTGTTTTTT; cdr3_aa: CASSVGLAGNTGELFF
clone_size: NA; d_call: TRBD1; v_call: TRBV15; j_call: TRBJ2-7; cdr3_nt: TGTGCCACCAGCAGTAGACAGGGTTCCTACGAGCAGTACTTC; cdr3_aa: CATSSRQGSYEQYF
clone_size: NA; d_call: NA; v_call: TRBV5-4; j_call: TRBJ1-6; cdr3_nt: TGTGCCAGCAGCTTGGCTTCACTCGGCTCCTATAATTCACCCCTCCACTTT; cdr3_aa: CASSLASLGSYNSPLHF
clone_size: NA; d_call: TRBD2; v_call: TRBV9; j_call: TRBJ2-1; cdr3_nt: TGTGCCAGCAGCCTATCCGGGACTAGCGGCCTCAATGAGCAGTTCTTC; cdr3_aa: CASSLSGTSGLNEQFF
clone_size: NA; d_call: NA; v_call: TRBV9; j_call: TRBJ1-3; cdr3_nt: TGTGCCAGCAGCGTAGGAGGGGGAACCATATATTTT; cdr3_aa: CASSVGGGTIYF
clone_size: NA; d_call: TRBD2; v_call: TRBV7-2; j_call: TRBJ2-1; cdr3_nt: TGTGCCAGCAGGAGTAGCGGGGGTACTTACAATGAGCAGTTCTTC; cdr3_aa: CASRSSGGTYNEQFF
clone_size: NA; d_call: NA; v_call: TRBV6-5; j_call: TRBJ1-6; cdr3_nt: TGTGCCAGCAGACAGGGTAACGTGAATTCACCCCTCCACTTT; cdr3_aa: CASRQGNVNSPLHF
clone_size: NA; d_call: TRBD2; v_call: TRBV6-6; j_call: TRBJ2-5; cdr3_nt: TGTGCCAGCACGCGGGGGGGTCCACAAGAGACCCAGTACTTC; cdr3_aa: CASTRGGPQETQYF
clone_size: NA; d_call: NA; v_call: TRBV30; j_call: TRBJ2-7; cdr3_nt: TGTGCCTGGAGGGGGGCTATCACCTACGAGCAGTACTTC; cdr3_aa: CAWRGAITYEQYF